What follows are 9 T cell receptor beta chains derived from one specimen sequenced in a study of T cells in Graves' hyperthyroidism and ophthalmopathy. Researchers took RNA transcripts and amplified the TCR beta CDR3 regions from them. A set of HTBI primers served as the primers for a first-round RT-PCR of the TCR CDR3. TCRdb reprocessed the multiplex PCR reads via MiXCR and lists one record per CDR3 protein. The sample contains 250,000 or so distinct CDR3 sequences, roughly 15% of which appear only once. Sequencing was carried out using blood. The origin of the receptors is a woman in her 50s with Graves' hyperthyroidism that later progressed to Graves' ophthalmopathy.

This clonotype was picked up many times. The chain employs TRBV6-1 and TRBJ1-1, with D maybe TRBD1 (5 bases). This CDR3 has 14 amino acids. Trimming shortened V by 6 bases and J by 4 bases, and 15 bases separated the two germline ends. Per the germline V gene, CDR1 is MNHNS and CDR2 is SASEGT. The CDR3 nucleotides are TGTGCCAGCAGCCCGGGACGTCTTGGCACTGAAGCTTTCTTT. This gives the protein CASSPGRLGTEAFF.

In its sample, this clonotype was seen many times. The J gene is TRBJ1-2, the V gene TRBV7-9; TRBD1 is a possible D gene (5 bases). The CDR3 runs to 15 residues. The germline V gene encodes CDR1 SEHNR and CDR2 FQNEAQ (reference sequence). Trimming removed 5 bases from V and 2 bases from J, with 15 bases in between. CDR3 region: CASSRGGTTNYGYTF. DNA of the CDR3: TGTGCCAGCAGCCGCGGTGGGACGACCAACTATGGCTACACCTTC. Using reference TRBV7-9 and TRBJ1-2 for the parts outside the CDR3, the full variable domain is DTGVSQNPRHKITKRGQNVTFRCDPISEHNRLYWYRQTLGQGPEFLTYFQNEAQLEKSRLLSDRFSAERPKGSFSTLEIQRTEQGDSAMYLCASSRGGTTNYGYTFGSGTRLTVV.

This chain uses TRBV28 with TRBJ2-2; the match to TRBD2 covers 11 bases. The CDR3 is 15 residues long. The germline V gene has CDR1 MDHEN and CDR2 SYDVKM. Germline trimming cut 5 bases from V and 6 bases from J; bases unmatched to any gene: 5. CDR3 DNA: TGTGCCAGCAGTCCCCCGGGACTAGCGGCCGGGGAGCTGTTTTTT. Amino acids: CASSPPGLAAGELFF.

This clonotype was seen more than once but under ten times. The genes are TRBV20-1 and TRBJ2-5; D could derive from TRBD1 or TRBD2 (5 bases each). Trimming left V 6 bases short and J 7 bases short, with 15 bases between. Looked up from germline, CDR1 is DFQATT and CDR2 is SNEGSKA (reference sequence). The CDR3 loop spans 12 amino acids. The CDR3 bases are TGCAGTGCGGGACGGTCTGTGGGGACCCAGTACTTC. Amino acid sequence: CSAGRSVGTQYF.

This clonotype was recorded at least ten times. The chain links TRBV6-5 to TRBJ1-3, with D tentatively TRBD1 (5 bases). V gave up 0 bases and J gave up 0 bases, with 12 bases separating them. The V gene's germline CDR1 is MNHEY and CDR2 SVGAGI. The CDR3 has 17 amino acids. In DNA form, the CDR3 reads TGTGCCAGCAGTTACTCGTGGCAGGGCAGCTCTGGAAACACCATATATTTT. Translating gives CASSYSWQGSSGNTIYF.

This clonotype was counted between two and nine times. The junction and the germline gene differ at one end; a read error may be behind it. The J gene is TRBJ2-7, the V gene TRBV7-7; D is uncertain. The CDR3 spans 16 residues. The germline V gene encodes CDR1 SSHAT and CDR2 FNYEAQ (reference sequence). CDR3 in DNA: TGTGCTAGCAGCTTAACGGTATACTTGGTCCTCCACGAGCAGTACTTC. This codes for CASSLTVYLVLHEQYF.

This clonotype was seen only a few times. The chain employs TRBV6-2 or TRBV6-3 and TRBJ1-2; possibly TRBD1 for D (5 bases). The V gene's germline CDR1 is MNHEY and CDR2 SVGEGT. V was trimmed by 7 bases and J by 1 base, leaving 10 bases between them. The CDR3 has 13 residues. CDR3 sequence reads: CASTATDNYGYTF. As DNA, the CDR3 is TGTGCCAGCACTGCGACAGATAACTATGGCTACACCTTC.

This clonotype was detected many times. This CDR3 reads CAWSVARSTEAFF. In nucleotides, the CDR3 is TGTGCCTGGAGTGTAGCGAGGAGCACTGAAGCTTTCTTT. V usage is TRBV30 and J usage is TRBJ1-1; D uncertain. V shed 0 bases and J shed 4 bases, with 9 bases lying between them. Germline V gene sequence: CDR1 GTSNPN, CDR2 SVGIG (reference sequence). The CDR3 sequence is 13 residues long.

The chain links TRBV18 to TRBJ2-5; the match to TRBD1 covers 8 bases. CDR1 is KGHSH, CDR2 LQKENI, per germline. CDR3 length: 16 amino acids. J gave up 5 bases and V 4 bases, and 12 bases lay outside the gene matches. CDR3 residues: CASSRLTGASSETQYF. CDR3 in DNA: TGTGCCAGCTCACGATTGACAGGGGCTTCCTCGGAGACCCAGTACTTC.